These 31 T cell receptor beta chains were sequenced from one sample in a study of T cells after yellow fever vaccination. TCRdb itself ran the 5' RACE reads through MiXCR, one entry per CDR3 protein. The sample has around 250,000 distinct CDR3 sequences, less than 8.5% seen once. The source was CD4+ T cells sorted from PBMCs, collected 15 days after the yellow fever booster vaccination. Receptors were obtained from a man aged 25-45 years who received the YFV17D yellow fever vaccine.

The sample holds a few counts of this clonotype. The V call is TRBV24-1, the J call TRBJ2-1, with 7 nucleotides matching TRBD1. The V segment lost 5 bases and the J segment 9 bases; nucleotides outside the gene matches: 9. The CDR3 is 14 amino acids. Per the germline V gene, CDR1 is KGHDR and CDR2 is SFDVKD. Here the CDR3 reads CATSGQGVMAEQFF. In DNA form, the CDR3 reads TGTGCCACCAGTGGCCAGGGGGTTATGGCTGAGCAGTTCTTC.

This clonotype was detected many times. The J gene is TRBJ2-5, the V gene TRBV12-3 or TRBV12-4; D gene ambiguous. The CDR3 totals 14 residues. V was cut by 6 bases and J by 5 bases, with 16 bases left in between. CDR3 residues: CASSPRVTSETQYF. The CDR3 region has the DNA TGTGCCAGCAGCCCCCGGGTCACCTCGGAGACCCAGTACTTC.

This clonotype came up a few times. The DNA of the CDR3 is TGCGCCAGCGGCAAGACAGGGCAAGAGACCCAGTACTTC. It encodes CASGKTGQETQYF. The rearrangement links TRBV10-1 to TRBJ2-5; TRBD1 matches at 7 bases. Germline V CDR1 and CDR2: WNHNN, SYGVQD (reference sequence). The CDR3 extends over 13 amino acids. Unmatched junction bases numbered 5, after V lost 8 bases and J lost 2 bases.

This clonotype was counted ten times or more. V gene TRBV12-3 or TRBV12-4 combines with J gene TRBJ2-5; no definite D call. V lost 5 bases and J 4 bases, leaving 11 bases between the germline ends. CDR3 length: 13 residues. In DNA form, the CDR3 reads TGTGCCAGCAGTGTTGCTAGAACAGAGACCCAGTACTTC. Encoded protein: CASSVARTETQYF.

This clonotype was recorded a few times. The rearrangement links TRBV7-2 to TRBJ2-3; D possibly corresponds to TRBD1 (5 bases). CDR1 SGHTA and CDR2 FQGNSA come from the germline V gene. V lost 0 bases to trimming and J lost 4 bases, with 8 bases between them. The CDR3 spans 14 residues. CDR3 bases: TGTGCCAGCAGCTTAGCCACAGGATCAGATACGCAGTATTTT. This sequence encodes CASSLATGSDTQYF.

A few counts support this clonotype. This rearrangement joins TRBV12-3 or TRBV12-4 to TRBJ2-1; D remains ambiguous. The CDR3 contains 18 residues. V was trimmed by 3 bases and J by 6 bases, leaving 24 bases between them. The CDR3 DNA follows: TGTGCCAGCAGTTTGGCCTACTTCAGAGGAAAAGCAGGCAATGAGCAGTTCTTC. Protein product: CASSLAYFRGKAGNEQFF.

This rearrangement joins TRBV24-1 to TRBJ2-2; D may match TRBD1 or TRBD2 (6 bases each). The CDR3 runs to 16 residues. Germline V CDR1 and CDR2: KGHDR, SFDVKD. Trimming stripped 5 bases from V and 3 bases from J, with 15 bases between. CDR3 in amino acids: CATSGVAGEDTGELFF. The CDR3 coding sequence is TGTGCCACCAGTGGTGTCGCAGGGGAGGACACCGGGGAGCTGTTTTTT.

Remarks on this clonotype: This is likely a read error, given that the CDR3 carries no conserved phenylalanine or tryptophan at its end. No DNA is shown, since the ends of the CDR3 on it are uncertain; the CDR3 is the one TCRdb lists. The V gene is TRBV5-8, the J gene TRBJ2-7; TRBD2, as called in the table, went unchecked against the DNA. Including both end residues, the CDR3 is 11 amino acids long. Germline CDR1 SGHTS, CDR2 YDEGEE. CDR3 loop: CASSWGLPVLL.

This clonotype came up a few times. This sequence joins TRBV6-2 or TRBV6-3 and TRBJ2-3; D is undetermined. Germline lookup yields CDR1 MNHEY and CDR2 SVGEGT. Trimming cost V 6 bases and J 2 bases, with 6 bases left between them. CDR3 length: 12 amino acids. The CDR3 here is CASRRNTDTQYF. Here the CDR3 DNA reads TGTGCCAGCAGGAGGAACACAGATACGCAGTATTTT.

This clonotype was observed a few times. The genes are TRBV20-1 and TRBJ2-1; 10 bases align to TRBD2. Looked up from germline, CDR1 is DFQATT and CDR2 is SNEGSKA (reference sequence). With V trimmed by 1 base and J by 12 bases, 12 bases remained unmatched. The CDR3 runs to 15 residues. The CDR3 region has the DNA TGCAGTGCTAGAGTTAGCCTAGCGGGAGTGGTTGGGCAGTTCTTC. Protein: CSARVSLAGVVGQFF.

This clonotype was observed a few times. In DNA, the CDR3 is TGTGCCACCCGGACAGGGGGTAATGAGCAGTTCTTC. The encoded protein is CATRTGGNEQFF. The rearrangement uses TRBV6-2 or TRBV6-3 and TRBJ2-1; 10 positions match TRBD1. Trimming removed 10 bases from V and 7 bases from J; junction bases left unmatched: 4. Germline V gene sequence: CDR1 MNHEY, CDR2 SVGEGT. CDR3 length equals 12 residues.

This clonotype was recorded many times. The CDR3 reads CASRPSGTGRYEQYF. CDR3 bases: TGCGCCAGCAGACCCTCCGGGACAGGGAGATACGAGCAGTACTTC. The chain combines TRBV5-1 with TRBJ2-7; the match to TRBD1 covers 9 bases. The CDR3 spans 15 residues. The J segment lost 4 bases and the V segment lost 5 bases, leaving 10 bases of the junction unmatched. Germline V lookup: CDR1 SGHRS, CDR2 YFSETQ.

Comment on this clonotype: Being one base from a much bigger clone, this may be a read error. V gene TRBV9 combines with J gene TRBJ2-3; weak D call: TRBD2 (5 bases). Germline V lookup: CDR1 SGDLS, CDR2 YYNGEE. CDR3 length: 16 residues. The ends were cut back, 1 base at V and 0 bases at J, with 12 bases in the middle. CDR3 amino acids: CASSVQRTPSTDTQYF. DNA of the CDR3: TGTGCCAGCAGCGTACAAAGGACTCCAAGCACAGATACGCAGTATTTT.

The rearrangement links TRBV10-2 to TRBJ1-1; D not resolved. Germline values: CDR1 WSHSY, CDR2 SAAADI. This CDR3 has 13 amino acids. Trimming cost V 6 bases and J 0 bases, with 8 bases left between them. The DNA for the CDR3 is TGCGCCAGCAGACGGGAAGTGAACACTGAAGCTTTCTTT. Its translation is CASRREVNTEAFF.

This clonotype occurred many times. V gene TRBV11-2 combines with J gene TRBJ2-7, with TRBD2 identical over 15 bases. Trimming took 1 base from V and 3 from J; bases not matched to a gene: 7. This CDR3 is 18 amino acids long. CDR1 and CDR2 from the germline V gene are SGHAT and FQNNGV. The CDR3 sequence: CASSLGGLAGGPLYEQYF. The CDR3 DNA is TGTGCCAGCAGCTTAGGCGGACTAGCGGGAGGGCCTCTCTACGAGCAGTACTTC.

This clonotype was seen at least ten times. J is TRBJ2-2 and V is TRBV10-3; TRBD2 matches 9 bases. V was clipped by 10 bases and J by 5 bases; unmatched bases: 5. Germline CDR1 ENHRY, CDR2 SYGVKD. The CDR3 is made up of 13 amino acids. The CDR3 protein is CATVAGATGELFF. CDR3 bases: TGTGCCACCGTAGCGGGAGCGACCGGGGAGCTGTTTTTT.

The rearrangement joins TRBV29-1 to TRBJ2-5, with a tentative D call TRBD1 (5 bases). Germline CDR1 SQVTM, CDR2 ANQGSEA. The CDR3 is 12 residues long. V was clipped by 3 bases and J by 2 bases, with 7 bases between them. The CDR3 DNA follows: TGCAGCGTTGATTCAGGGCAAGAGACCCAGTACTTC. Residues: CSVDSGQETQYF.

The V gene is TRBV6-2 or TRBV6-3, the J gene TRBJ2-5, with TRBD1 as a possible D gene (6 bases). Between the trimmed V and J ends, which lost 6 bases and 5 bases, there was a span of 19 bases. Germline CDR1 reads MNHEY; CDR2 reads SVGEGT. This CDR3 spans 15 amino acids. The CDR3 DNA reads TGTGCCAGCAGCCCGATGGGAGCAGGGGATGAGACCCAGTACTTC. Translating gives CASSPMGAGDETQYF.

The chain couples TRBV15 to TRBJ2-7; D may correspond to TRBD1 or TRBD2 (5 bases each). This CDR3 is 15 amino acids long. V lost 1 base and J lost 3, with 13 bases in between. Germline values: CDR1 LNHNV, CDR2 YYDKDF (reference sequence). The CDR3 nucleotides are TGTGCCACCAGCAGAGCACCCGGGACGAGCTACGAGCAGTACTTC. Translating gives CATSRAPGTSYEQYF.

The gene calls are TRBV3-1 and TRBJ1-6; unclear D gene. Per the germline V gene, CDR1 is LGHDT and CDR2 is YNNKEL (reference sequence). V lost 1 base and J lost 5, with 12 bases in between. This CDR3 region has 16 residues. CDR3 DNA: TGTGCCAGCAGCCAAGTTTTGCGGCGGGATAATTCACCCCTCCACTTT. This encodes CASSQVLRRDNSPLHF.

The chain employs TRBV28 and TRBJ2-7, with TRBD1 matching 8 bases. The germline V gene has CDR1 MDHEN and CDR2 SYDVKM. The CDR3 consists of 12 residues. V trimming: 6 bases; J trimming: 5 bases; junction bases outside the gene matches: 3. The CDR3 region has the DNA TGTGCCAGCAGGTCGACAGGGGACGAGCAGTACTTC. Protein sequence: CASRSTGDEQYF.

CDR3 in DNA: TGTGCCTGGATTGGGTCTAGCTACACCTTC. It specifies CAWIGSSYTF. The rearrangement joins TRBV30 to TRBJ1-2; D is unclear. CDR3 length: 10 amino acids. The germline V gene encodes CDR1 GTSNPN and CDR2 SVGIG (reference sequence). V was shortened by 4 bases and J by 9 bases, with 9 bases between the two germline ends.

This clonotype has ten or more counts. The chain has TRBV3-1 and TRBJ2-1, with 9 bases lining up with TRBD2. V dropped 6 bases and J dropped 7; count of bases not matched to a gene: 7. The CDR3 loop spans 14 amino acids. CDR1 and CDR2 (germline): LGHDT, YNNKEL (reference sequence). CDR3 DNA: TGTGCCAGCAGGATAGCGGGAGCTTTGAATGAGCAGTTCTTC. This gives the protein CASRIAGALNEQFF.

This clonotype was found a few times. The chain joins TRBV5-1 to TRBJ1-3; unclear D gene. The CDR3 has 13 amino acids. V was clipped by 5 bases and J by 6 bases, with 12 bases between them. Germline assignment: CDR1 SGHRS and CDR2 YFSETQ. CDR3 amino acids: CASSAGLQNTIYF. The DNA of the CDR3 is TGCGCCAGCAGTGCCGGACTGCAAAACACCATATATTTT.

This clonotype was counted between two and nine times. For the CDR3, the DNA is TGTGCCAGCAGCTTTATAGGGAACTATGGCTACACCTTC. Its translation: CASSFIGNYGYTF. The J gene is TRBJ1-2, the V gene TRBV5-4; no definite D call. CDR1 SGHNT and CDR2 YYREEE come from the germline V gene (reference sequence). V lost 2 bases and J lost 2, with 7 bases in between. CDR3 length equals 13 residues. Full variable domain (rest looked up from reference TRBV5-4 and TRBJ1-2): ETGVTQSPTHLIKTRGQQVTLRCSSQSGHNTVSWYQQALGQGPQFIFQYYREEENGRGNFPPRFSGLQFPNYSSELNVNALELDDSALYLCASSFIGNYGYTFGSGTRLTVV.

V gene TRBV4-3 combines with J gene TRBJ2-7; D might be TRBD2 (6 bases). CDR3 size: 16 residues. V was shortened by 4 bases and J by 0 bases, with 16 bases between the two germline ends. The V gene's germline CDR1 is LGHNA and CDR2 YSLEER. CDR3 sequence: CASSPGGVYSSYEQYF. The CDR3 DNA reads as TGCGCCAGCAGCCCCGGCGGGGTCTACAGCTCCTACGAGCAGTACTTC.

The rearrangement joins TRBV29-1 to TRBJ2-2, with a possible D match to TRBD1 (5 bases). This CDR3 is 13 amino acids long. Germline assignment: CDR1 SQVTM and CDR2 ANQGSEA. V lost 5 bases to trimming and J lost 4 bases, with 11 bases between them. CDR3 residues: CSVPRASTGELFF. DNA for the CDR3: TGCAGCGTTCCCAGGGCGTCCACCGGGGAGCTGTTTTTT.

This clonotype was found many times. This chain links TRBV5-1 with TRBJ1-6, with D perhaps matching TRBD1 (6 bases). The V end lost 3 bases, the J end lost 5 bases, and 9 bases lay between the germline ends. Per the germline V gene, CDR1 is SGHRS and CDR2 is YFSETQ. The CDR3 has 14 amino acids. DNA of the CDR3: TGCGCCAGCAGCTCAGGACAGAATAATTCACCCCTCCACTTT. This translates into CASSSGQNNSPLHF.

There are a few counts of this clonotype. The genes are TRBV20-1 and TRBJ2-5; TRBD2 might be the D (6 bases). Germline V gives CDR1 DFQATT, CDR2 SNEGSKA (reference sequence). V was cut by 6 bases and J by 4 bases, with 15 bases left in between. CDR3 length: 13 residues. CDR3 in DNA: TGCAGTGCCGTAGATAGGGGAGGAGAGACCCAGTACTTC. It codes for CSAVDRGGETQYF.

CDR3 loop: CSVQTLRGRSNQPQHF. CDR3 DNA: TGCAGTGTCCAGACTTTGAGGGGCCGGAGCAATCAGCCCCAGCATTTT. The chain employs TRBV20-1 and TRBJ1-5, with a tentative D call TRBD1 (5 bases). The CDR3 sequence is 16 residues long. V was cut by 7 bases and J by 1 base, with 20 bases left in between. Per germline, CDR1 DFQATT and CDR2 SNEGSKA (reference sequence).

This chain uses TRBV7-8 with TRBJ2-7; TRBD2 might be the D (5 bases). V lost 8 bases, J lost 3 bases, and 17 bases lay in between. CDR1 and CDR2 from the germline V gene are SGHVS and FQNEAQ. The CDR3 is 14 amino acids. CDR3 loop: CASLPGRSGYEQYF. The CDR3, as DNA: TGTGCCAGCCTCCCCGGGCGGAGCGGCTACGAGCAGTACTTC.